The 20 T cell receptor beta chains in this list originate from one sample, sequenced in a study of monozygotic twins with inflammatory bowel disease. TCRdb reanalyzed the 5' RACE reads, giving one entry per CDR3 protein sequence and no DNA. Listed are 150,000 to 200,000 distinct CDR3 sequences; less than 8% falls within the top ten. Material: blood. The source is a human donor with ulcerative colitis or Crohn's disease, or a healthy co-twin of an affected twin (not recorded which).

V is TRBV10-3 and J is TRBJ1-1; there is no DNA to check the TCRdb D call of TRBD1. CDR3 length: 13 residues. Germline V CDR1 and CDR2: ENHRY, SYGVKD. CDR3 protein: CATSGTGDTEAFF.

This rearrangement joins TRBV5-6 to TRBJ1-1; without DNA, the TCRdb call of TRBD1 cannot be checked. The CDR3 is 16 amino acids. CDR1 and CDR2 from the germline V gene are SGHDT and YYEEEE. CDR3 residues: CASSLGAGTGNTEAFF.

The rearrangement uses TRBV12-3 or TRBV12-4 and TRBJ1-4; TCRdb names TRBD1, which stays unverified in the absence of DNA. The CDR3 runs to 15 residues. CDR3 protein: CASTYETGKGGKLFF.

This rearrangement joins TRBV7-2 to TRBJ1-6. The CDR3 sequence is 14 residues long. Per germline, CDR1 SGHTA and CDR2 FQGNSA. The CDR3 spells CASSLWQANSPLHF.

The chain links TRBV12-3 or TRBV12-4 to TRBJ2-7; TCRdb's D call of TRBD1 is untestable without DNA. The CDR3 runs 11 residues. The CDR3 is CASSSDREQYF.

The CDR3 sequence is CASSPSRGGRYNEQFF. This chain connects TRBV6-2 or TRBV6-3 to TRBJ2-1; TCRdb proposes TRBD2, but this gene call is untestable without DNA. From germline, CDR1 is MNHEY and CDR2 SVGEGT. CDR3 length: 16 residues.

The chain uses TRBV5-1 and TRBJ1-4. CDR3 length equals 16 residues. CDR1 is SGHRS and CDR2 is YFSETQ in the germline V gene. CDR3 protein: CASRGSNTATNEKLFF.

The genes are TRBV18 and TRBJ1-2. CDR1 and CDR2 from the germline V gene are KGHSH and LQKENI. The CDR3 spans 13 residues. The CDR3: CASSPGMSYGYTF.

The genes are TRBV2 and TRBJ1-1. Germline loops: CDR1 SNHLY, CDR2 FYNNEI. The CDR3 loop spans 14 amino acids. The CDR3 reads CASSRIAVNTEAFF.

The chain is built from TRBV10-3 and TRBJ1-5. Germline CDR1 and CDR2: ENHRY and SYGVKD. This CDR3 is 14 amino acids long. The CDR3 sequence is CAISVSQFEGPQHF.

The chain employs TRBV7-9 and TRBJ2-7; TCRdb outputs TRBD2, but without DNA this stays unchecked. Germline CDR1 SEHNR, CDR2 FQNEAQ (reference sequence). This CDR3 has 14 residues. CDR3 loop: CASSPAAAPYEQYF. The variable domain in full, with the rest retrieved from reference TRBV7-9 and TRBJ2-7, is DTGVSQNPRHKITKRGQNVTFRCDPISEHNRLYWYRQTLGQGPEFLTYFQNEAQLEKSRLLSDRFSAERPKGSFSTLEIQRTEQGDSAMYLCASSPAAAPYEQYFGPGTRLTVT.

The V gene is TRBV20-1, the J gene TRBJ2-6. Germline CDR1 is DFQATT and CDR2 is SNEGSKA (reference sequence). The CDR3 contains 14 residues. The CDR3 reads CSASPTSGANVLTF.

The chain couples TRBV20-1 to TRBJ2-3; TCRdb indicates TRBD1, and absent DNA this call remains unverified. The CDR3 sequence is 15 residues long. The germline V gene has CDR1 DFQATT and CDR2 SNEGSKA (reference sequence). The CDR3 spells CSASGHGAGTDTQYF.

The rearrangement joins TRBV12-3 or TRBV12-4 to TRBJ1-5. The CDR3 sequence is 16 residues long. Here the CDR3 reads CASSPREGMSNQPQHF.

The CDR3 sequence is CASSLSGLSGSEQYF. This sequence joins TRBV27 and TRBJ2-7; checking the TCRdb D call of TRBD2 is not possible without DNA. Germline CDR1 and CDR2: MNHEY and SMNVEV (reference sequence). This CDR3 region has 15 residues.

The J gene is TRBJ2-5, the V gene TRBV9; TCRdb proposes TRBD2, but this gene call is untestable without DNA. The CDR3 has 18 amino acids. CDR1 and CDR2 (germline): SGDLS, YYNGEE. CDR3 residues: CASSVTPGLAGFQETQYF.

V usage is TRBV11-2 and J usage is TRBJ1-1; TCRdb calls TRBD1, which cannot be checked without DNA. Per the germline V gene, CDR1 is SGHAT and CDR2 is FQNNGV. CDR3 length: 17 residues. CDR3 in amino acids: CASSLALDPPENTEAFF.

V is TRBV20-1 and J is TRBJ2-2. Germline assignment: CDR1 DFQATT and CDR2 SNEGSKA (reference sequence). The CDR3 spans 16 residues. The CDR3 protein is CSASPHEHTSSGELFF.

The rearrangement links TRBV27 to TRBJ2-1; absent DNA, TCRdb's TRBD2 call cannot be checked. The CDR3 runs to 15 residues. Germline CDR1 is MNHEY and CDR2 is SMNVEV (reference sequence). The chain's CDR3 is CASSLTSGTYNEQFF.

The chain uses TRBV12-3 or TRBV12-4 and TRBJ1-1; TCRdb names TRBD1, which stays unverified in the absence of DNA. The CDR3 is made up of 15 amino acids. This CDR3 is CASRPPGQGLTEAFF.